The text below deals with one T cell receptor (beta chain). This CDR3 has 17 amino acids. Germline values: CDR1 MDHEN, CDR2 SYDVKM. The V end was cut by 3 bases, the J end by 5 bases, with 19 bases between. These data come from a study of T cell changes during pregnancy in multiple sclerosis. Measured with immunoSEQ multiplex PCR; TCRdb has only the in-frame clones, and not every one. Of under 90,000 clones listed, 94% are singletons. This clonotype was obtained from a female donor in good health, enrolled as a control in a pregnancy study. The rearrangement uses TRBV28 and TRBJ1-4, with D maybe TRBD1 (5 bases). The material sequenced was peripheral blood, taken in the second trimester of pregnancy. This CDR3 reads CASSFLGTDGFNEKLFF. The CDR3 bases are TGTGCCAGCAGTTTTTTAGGGACTGATGGTTTCAATGAAAAACTGTTTTTT.